The sequence of this TCR beta chain was determined in a study of T cell repertoires in cytomegalovirus infection. In the study overall: Public signatures in TCR beta pointed to CMV infection and matching HLA type. Findings of the study overall: Pooled public TCR beta family frequency picked out CMV carriers with the relevant HLA. Across the ex vivo response, the dominant clonotypes were HLA-C-restricted CMV-specific TCR beta clonotypes.

The V end lost 0 bases, the J end lost 4 bases, and 12 bases lay between the germline ends. From germline, CDR1 is GTSNPN and CDR2 SVGIG (reference sequence). The CDR3 spans 14 residues. With respect to this clonotype: Its antigen is undetermined.

One entry per CDR3 protein results from TCRdb running MiXCR on the reads. The sample has about 210,000 distinct CDR3 sequences, approximately 6.7% seen once. The sample consisted of PBMCs. The clonotype comes from a human donor in good health (CMV status not recorded). Some clones in this sample may be carry-over from other donors' samples. J is TRBJ2-5 and V is TRBV30; TRBD2 is a possible D gene (5 bases). Here the CDR3 DNA reads TGTGCCTGGAGTGTCGGGGTAGTCCGAGAGACCCAGTACTTC. Encoded protein: CAWSVGVVRETQYF. The full variable domain, its missing parts supplied by reference TRBV30 and TRBJ2-5, is SQTIHQWPATLVQPVGSPLSLECTVEGTSNPNLYWYRQAAGRGLQLLFYSVGIGQISSEVPQNLSASRPQDRQFILSSKKLLLSDSGFYLCAWSVGVVRETQYFGPGTRLLVL.